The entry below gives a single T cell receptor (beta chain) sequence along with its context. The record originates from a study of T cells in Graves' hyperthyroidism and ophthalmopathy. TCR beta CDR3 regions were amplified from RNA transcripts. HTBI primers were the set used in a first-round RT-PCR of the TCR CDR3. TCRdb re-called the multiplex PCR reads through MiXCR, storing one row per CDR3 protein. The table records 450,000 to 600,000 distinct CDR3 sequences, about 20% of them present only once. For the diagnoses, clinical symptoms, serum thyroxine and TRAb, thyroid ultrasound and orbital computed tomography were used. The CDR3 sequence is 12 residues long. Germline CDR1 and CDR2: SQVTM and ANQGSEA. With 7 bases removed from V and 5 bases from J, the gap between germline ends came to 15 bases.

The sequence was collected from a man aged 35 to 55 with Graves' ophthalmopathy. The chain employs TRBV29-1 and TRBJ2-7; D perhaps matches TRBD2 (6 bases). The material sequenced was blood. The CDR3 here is CSGTGGNHEQYF. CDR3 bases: TGCAGCGGCACCGGGGGTAACCACGAGCAGTACTTC.